Here is one TCR beta chain with its context. As yet, its antigen is unknown. Trimming left V 4 bases short and J 3 bases short, with 12 bases between. This CDR3 contains 14 residues. These data originate in a study of tumor-infiltrating lymphocytes in primary liver carcinoma. Alongside blood RNA obtained from unsorted whole blood, germline DNA was also extracted. Collection of 3 to 4 milliliters of peripheral blood took place before surgery. The template, roughly 510 ng total RNA, yielded TCR beta cDNA made with a constant-region primer. Nested multiplex PCR, run for three rounds with slightly modified ARM-PCR, yielded TCR beta libraries. TRBV1-TRBV30 forward primers and a C-beta reverse primer were used in the first two PCR rounds, which each ran for about 10 cycles. MiXCR, run by TCRdb on the multiplex PCR reads, gives a single entry per CDR3 protein. The table lists about 180,000 distinct CDR3 sequences, less than 65% of them singletons, with 72% in the top ten.

Study-wide points: Tumor samples exhibited a significantly greater top-250-clone fraction than blood samples (p = 0.039).

The sample taken for sequencing was peripheral blood. V and J are TRBV12-3 or TRBV12-4 and TRBJ2-5; D remains unclear. The TCR sequence derives from a man in his forties or fifties with primary liver carcinoma and hepatitis B virus infection. The CDR3, as DNA: TGTGCCAGCAGTTCCCGTGGCGGAGAAGAGACCCAGTACTTC. This codes for CASSSRGGEETQYF.